Each of the 24 T cell receptor beta chains below was sequenced from the same sample in a study of metastatic and nonmetastatic thyroid tumors. TCRdb re-processed the PCR reads through MiXCR. This table has approximately 9,900 clones, about a tenth appearing once. Nobody among the patients had been given any treatment before thyroid surgery. Sequencing used tumor tissue. The receptors were sampled from a female donor with papillary thyroid cancer or a benign thyroid nodule (not recorded which). Some clones in this sample may be carry-over from other donors' samples.

This clone was counted many times. V gene TRBV14 combines with J gene TRBJ2-2; TRBD1 matches at 8 bases. The V gene end was trimmed by 4 bases and the J gene end by 6 bases; junction bases not matched to a gene: 7. CDR1 is SGHDN, CDR2 FVKESK, per germline. This CDR3 spans 15 amino acids. CDR3 nucleotide sequence: TGTGCCAGCAGCCGACAGGGGATTGGTCCCGGGGAGCTGTTTTTT. Translation: CASSRQGIGPGELFF.

By proportion, this clone is medium-sized. The chain couples TRBV12-3 or TRBV12-4 to TRBJ2-1, with D unclear. The CDR3 is 12 residues long. The ends were cut back, 6 bases at V and 5 bases at J, with 8 bases in the middle. CDR3 protein: CASSRRNNEQFF. Written as DNA, the CDR3 is TGTGCCAGCAGCAGAAGAAACAATGAGCAGTTCTTC.

This clone was counted a few times. CDR3 DNA sequence: TGCGCCAGCAGCACGGGACAGGGAACAGATACGCAGTATTTT. Its protein is CASSTGQGTDTQYF. The genes are TRBV5-1 and TRBJ2-3; TRBD1 matches at 9 bases. Germline trimming cut 4 bases from V and 3 bases from J; bases unmatched to any gene: 3. Germline V lookup: CDR1 SGHRS, CDR2 YFSETQ. The CDR3 is 14 residues long.

This clone is medium-sized. This sequence joins TRBV6-5 and TRBJ2-2; tentative D call: TRBD1 (5 bases). V dropped 2 bases and J dropped 3 bases, with 13 bases sitting between them. Germline assignment: CDR1 MNHEY and CDR2 SVGAGI. This CDR3 has 16 residues. CDR3 sequence (DNA): TGTGCCAGCAGTTACGGGCAGGGTCCCGACACCGGGGAGCTGTTTTTT. Protein: CASSYGQGPDTGELFF.

This clone was seen ten or more times. The V call is TRBV3-1, the J call TRBJ1-2, with unresolved D. Trimming removed 1 base at V and 6 bases at J, with 6 bases between. This CDR3 spans 12 amino acids. Germline assignment: CDR1 LGHDT and CDR2 YNNKEL (reference sequence). CDR3 residues: CASSQATNGYTF. CDR3 sequence (DNA): TGTGCCAGCAGCCAAGCCACGAATGGCTACACCTTC.

This clone is labeled medium-sized (0.01 to 0.1%). This chain uses TRBV19 with TRBJ1-1; perhaps TRBD1 as D (5 bases). Between the trimmed V and J ends, which lost 3 bases and 5 bases, there was a span of 16 bases. The CDR3 contains 15 residues. Germline lookup yields CDR1 LNHDA and CDR2 SQIVND (reference sequence). The CDR3 is CASSIQGSPRTEAFF. CDR3 in DNA: TGTGCCAGTAGTATCCAGGGTTCTCCTCGGACTGAAGCTTTCTTT.

This clone was recorded many times. The chain has TRBV4-2 and TRBJ2-1; D remains ambiguous. V dropped 0 bases and J dropped 9 bases, with 6 bases sitting between them. There are 12 residues in the CDR3. Germline V gene sequence: CDR1 LGHNA, CDR2 YNFKEQ. CDR3 protein: CASSQDRGEQFF. The CDR3 coding sequence is TGTGCCAGCAGCCAAGATCGCGGTGAGCAGTTCTTC.

This clone appeared many times. V and J are TRBV10-2 and TRBJ2-1; 7 bases line up with TRBD1. CDR1 and CDR2 from the germline V gene are WSHSY and SAAADI. The CDR3 runs to 14 residues. V lost 8 bases and J lost 5; bases outside the gene matches: 9. The CDR3 loop reads CASFGPGQHNEQFF. The CDR3 DNA sequence: TGCGCCAGCTTCGGTCCGGGACAGCACAATGAGCAGTTCTTC.

This clone is categorized as medium-sized. The gene calls are TRBV6-1 and TRBJ1-5; TRBD1 agrees at 7 bases. This CDR3 is built from 16 residues. The V and J ends lost 1 base and 6 bases, in that order; junction bases with no gene match: 9. Germline V gene lookup returns CDR1 MNHNS and CDR2 SASEGT. This chain's CDR3 is CASSEGAYAGGQPQHF. CDR3 DNA: TGTGCCAGCAGTGAAGGCGCCTACGCAGGGGGTCAGCCCCAGCATTTT.

With respect to this clone: Compared with germline, one end of the junction differs, possibly owing to a read error. The chain employs TRBV2 and TRBJ2-7; either TRBD1 or TRBD2 may supply D (5 bases each). Looked up from germline, CDR1 is SNHLY and CDR2 is FYNNEI. The CDR3 loop spans 15 amino acids. The CDR3 DNA reads as TGTGCCAGCAGTAGGGACGGTCACCGGGGCCCCCATTTTTACTTT. Translated: CASSRDGHRGPHFYF. The complete variable domain, with remaining parts taken from reference TRBV2 and TRBJ2-7, reads EPEVTQTPSHQVTQMGQEVILRCVPISNHLYFYWYRQILGQKVEFLVSFYNNEISEKSEIFDDQFSVERPDGSNFTLKIRSTKLEDSAMYFCASSRDGHRGPHFYFGPGTRLTVT.

This clone was seen ten or more times. The V gene is TRBV18, the J gene TRBJ1-5; D is uncertain. CDR1 is KGHSH and CDR2 is LQKENI in the germline V gene. This CDR3 has 13 amino acids. V was cut by 8 bases and J by 1 base, with 9 bases left in between. As DNA, the CDR3 is TGTGCCAGCACCCTTGGAAGCAATCAGCCCCAGCATTTT. Protein: CASTLGSNQPQHF.

This clone qualifies as medium-sized. V and J are TRBV6-1 and TRBJ2-5, with D possibly TRBD2 on 5 matching bases. The V gene lost 1 base and the J gene lost 7 bases, with 13 bases spanning the gap. This CDR3 is 14 amino acids long. Germline CDR1 and CDR2: MNHNS and SASEGT. The DNA of the CDR3 is TGTGCCAGCAGTGAAGATCCTATGGGGAGGACCCAGTACTTC. It yields the protein CASSEDPMGRTQYF.

This clone was recorded at least ten times. The rearrangement links TRBV7-2 to TRBJ2-1, with a possible D match to TRBD1 (5 bases). This CDR3 is 14 amino acids long. Trimming shortened V by 5 bases and J by 3 bases, and 11 bases separated the two germline ends. Germline CDR1 is SGHTA and CDR2 is FQGNSA. The CDR3 spells CASSITTVYNEQFF. In DNA, the CDR3 is TGTGCCAGCAGCATCACGACAGTCTACAATGAGCAGTTCTTC.

This clone was seen many times. The J gene is TRBJ2-7, the V gene TRBV11-2; maybe TRBD1 (5 bases). There are 14 residues in the CDR3. In germline, CDR1 is SGHAT, CDR2 FQNNGV. V lost 2 bases and J 3 bases, leaving 11 bases between the germline ends. CDR3 protein: CASSLQGLNYEQYV. The CDR3 DNA sequence: TGTGCCAGCAGCTTACAGGGTCTCAACTACGAGCAGTACGTC.

This clone qualifies as medium-sized. This chain links TRBV10-3 with TRBJ2-7; 10 bases are a match to TRBD1. Unmatched junction bases numbered 9, after V lost 2 bases and J lost 2 bases. Per germline, CDR1 ENHRY and CDR2 SYGVKD. This CDR3 contains 17 residues. CDR3: CAISEEGAGQGTYEQYF. CDR3 nucleotide sequence: TGTGCCATCAGTGAGGAGGGGGCGGGACAGGGGACCTACGAGCAGTACTTC.

In its sample, this clone ranks as medium-sized. The CDR3 here is CATLYHRGKDEQYV. CDR3 DNA sequence: TGTGCCACCTTATACCACAGGGGGAAGGACGAGCAGTACGTC. The chain employs TRBV24-1 and TRBJ2-7, with 8 bases lining up with TRBD1. Per germline, CDR1 KGHDR and CDR2 SFDVKD. The V and J ends lost 9 bases and 5 bases, in that order; junction bases with no gene match: 11. The CDR3 runs 14 residues.

This clone showed up many times. The rearrangement joins TRBV11-2 to TRBJ2-3, with 9 bases fitting TRBD1. Trimming removed 1 base from V and 2 bases from J; junction bases left unmatched: 10. In germline, CDR1 is SGHAT, CDR2 FQNNGV. CDR3 length equals 18 residues. The CDR3 is CASSLVGTGQGHTDTQYF. The CDR3 nucleotides are TGTGCCAGCAGCTTAGTGGGGACAGGACAGGGGCACACAGATACGCAGTATTTT.

There are many counts of this clone. The V gene is TRBV9, the J gene TRBJ1-2; perhaps TRBD1 as D (6 bases). Germline V CDR1 and CDR2: SGDLS, YYNGEE. The V end was cut by 5 bases, the J end by 4 bases, with 15 bases between. The CDR3 has 14 residues. CDR3 sequence reads: CASSRTGLGYGYTF. In DNA, the CDR3 is TGTGCCAGCAGTAGAACAGGGTTGGGCTATGGCTACACCTTC. The full variable domain, its missing parts supplied by reference TRBV9 and TRBJ1-2, is DSGVTQTPKHLITATGQRVTLRCSPRSGDLSVYWYQQSLDQGLQFLIQYYNGEERAKGNILERFSAQQFPDLHSELNLSSLELGDSALYFCASSRTGLGYGYTFGSGTRLTVV.

In this sample, this clone turned up a few times. V gene TRBV28 combines with J gene TRBJ2-5, with D possibly matching TRBD1 (5 bases). This CDR3 has 16 residues. V dropped 7 bases and J dropped 2 bases, with 20 bases sitting between them. Germline-derived CDR1 and CDR2 are MDHEN and SYDVKM. Written as DNA, the CDR3 is TGTGCCAGCACCAGTTGGGGCGTAGCCTTGCAAGAGACCCAGTACTTC. Translation gives CASTSWGVALQETQYF.

As to this clone: One base away lies a much larger clone, so this may be a sequencing read error. The chain uses TRBV9 and TRBJ2-1; 9 bases align to TRBD2. Germline values: CDR1 SGDLS, CDR2 YYNGEE. The CDR3 length is 21 residues. The DNA for the CDR3 is TGTGCCAGCAGCGGGAAGCGGGAGGTAGCGGGAGCAAGAATCTCCTACAATGGGCAGTTCTTC. Amino acids: CASSGKREVAGARISYNGQFF.

As concerns this clone: A much larger clone is a single base away; this may be a read error. The chain recombines TRBV4-1 with TRBJ2-7; D unresolved. This CDR3 region has 14 residues. Germline V gene sequence: CDR1 MGHRA, CDR2 YSYEKL. CDR3 loop: CAGSRDPLHCEQYF. The CDR3 region has the DNA TGCGCCGGCAGCCGAGACCCACTCCATTGTGAGCAGTACTTC.

This clone was detected many times. The chain employs TRBV5-4 and TRBJ2-7, with D tentatively TRBD1 (6 bases). V was shortened by 2 bases and J by 9 bases, with 21 bases between the two germline ends. The V gene's germline CDR1 is SGHNT and CDR2 YYREEE (reference sequence). The CDR3 spans 15 residues. The CDR3 sequence is CASSLSPGQQIRQYF. The CDR3 DNA reads TGTGCCAGCAGCTTAAGCCCAGGACAGCAGATTCGGCAGTACTTC. Full variable domain (rest looked up from reference TRBV5-4 and TRBJ2-7): ETGVTQSPTHLIKTRGQQVTLRCSSQSGHNTVSWYQQALGQGPQFIFQYYREEENGRGNFPPRFSGLQFPNYSSELNVNALELDDSALYLCASSLSPGQQIRQYFGPGTRLTVT.

The gene calls are TRBV6-1 and TRBJ1-6, with 7 bases aligning to TRBD1. Germline V gives CDR1 MNHNS, CDR2 SASEGT. After removal of 0 bases from V and 9 bases from J, the junction contained 11 bases not matched to a gene. The CDR3 is 17 residues long. The CDR3 DNA sequence: TGTGCCAGCAGTGAAGCGAGCTGGGACAGCGGTGGTTCACCCCTCCACTTT. Its translation is CASSEASWDSGGSPLHF.

There are a few counts of this clone. The chain is built from TRBV28 and TRBJ2-1, with 16 bases aligning to TRBD2. CDR1 MDHEN and CDR2 SYDVKM come from the germline V gene. With 4 bases clipped from V and 13 bases from J, the junction kept 10 bases outside the gene matches. The CDR3 is made up of 16 amino acids. CDR3 residues: CASSSSGTSGGGRQFF. As DNA, the CDR3 is TGTGCCAGCAGTTCCTCCGGGACTAGCGGGGGGGGCCGTCAGTTCTTC.